These 5 T cell receptor beta chains share one sample of origin, sequenced in a study of breast tumors, draining lymph nodes, adjacent tissues. TCRdb analysed the multiplex PCR reads with MiXCR anew, one entry per CDR3 protein. The table lists approximately 52,000 distinct CDR3 sequences, roughly 39% of them singletons. The sequenced sample consisted of breast tumor tissue. The source of these receptors is a female donor with breast cancer. Some clones in this sample may be carry-over from other donors' samples.

This clonotype was observed many times. The CDR3, as DNA: TGCAGTGCTAGAGAGGAGACAGGGGAGTATTCACCCCTCCACTTT. This sequence encodes CSAREETGEYSPLHF. V is TRBV20-1 and J is TRBJ1-6; 8 bases are shared with TRBD1. This CDR3 is 15 amino acids long. V gave up 0 bases and J gave up 8 bases; unmatched junction bases: 6. The germline V gene has CDR1 DFQATT and CDR2 SNEGSKA (reference sequence).

In this sample, this clonotype turned up many times. This chain joins TRBV12-3 or TRBV12-4 and TRBJ2-7; D assignment may be TRBD1 or TRBD2 (5 bases each). The CDR3 runs 15 residues. Trimming left V 6 bases short and J 1 base short, with 16 bases between. CDR3 region: CASRPRRSGSYEQYF. The CDR3 region has the DNA TGTGCCAGCAGACCCAGGAGGTCAGGGTCCTACGAGCAGTACTTC.

This clonotype has at least ten counts. A junction boundary mismatches the germline segment, possibly from a read error. Here the CDR3 DNA reads TGTGTCACCAGCTTGCTAGTAGGCAATGAGCAGTTCTTC. This codes for CVTSLLVGNEQFF. The V gene is TRBV15, the J gene TRBJ2-1; D remains unclear. The CDR3 loop spans 13 amino acids. CDR1 is LNHNV and CDR2 is YYDKDF in the germline V gene (reference sequence).

This chain links TRBV19 with TRBJ1-6, with D unresolved. The germline gives CDR1 LNHDA, CDR2 SQIVND (reference sequence). V dropped 4 bases and J dropped 10 bases, with 35 bases sitting between them. CDR3 length: 21 residues. The CDR3 is CASSTPRGVLGYNQMRSPLHF. The CDR3, as DNA: TGTGCCAGTAGTACGCCCCGTGGGGTACTGGGCTACAATCAGATGAGGTCACCCCTCCACTTT.

This clonotype appeared a few times. The chain recombines TRBV20-1 with TRBJ2-1, with D uncertain. Germline-derived CDR1 and CDR2 are DFQATT and SNEGSKA (reference sequence). Trimming stripped 0 bases from V and 3 bases from J, with 6 bases between. This CDR3 has 13 amino acids. CDR3 nucleotide sequence: TGCAGTGCTAGAGAGGCCATCTACAATGAGCAGTTCTTC. Protein: CSAREAIYNEQFF.